This TCR beta chain was sequenced for a study of blood T cells in healthy people across ages. Alongside a J-beta primer mix, a sample-barcoded 5' primer served in a second PCR lasting 7 to 11 cycles. MiXCR, applied by TCRdb to the 5' RACE reads, yields one record per CDR3 protein. The sample carries 700,000 to 1,000,000 distinct CDR3 sequences, under 45% recorded once. This CDR3 has 18 amino acids. After removal of 0 bases from V and 1 base from J, the junction contained 2 bases not matched to a gene. The germline CDR1 and CDR2 sequences are DFQATT and SNEGSKA (reference sequence). The sample was blood. The sequence was obtained from a man aged 60 to 75 in good health. The rearrangement links TRBV20-1 to TRBJ2-6; 14 bases map to TRBD2. Here the CDR3 reads CSARDRTSGGSGANVLTF. The DNA of the CDR3 is TGCAGTGCTAGAGACAGGACTAGCGGGGGGTCTGGGGCCAACGTCCTGACTTTC.